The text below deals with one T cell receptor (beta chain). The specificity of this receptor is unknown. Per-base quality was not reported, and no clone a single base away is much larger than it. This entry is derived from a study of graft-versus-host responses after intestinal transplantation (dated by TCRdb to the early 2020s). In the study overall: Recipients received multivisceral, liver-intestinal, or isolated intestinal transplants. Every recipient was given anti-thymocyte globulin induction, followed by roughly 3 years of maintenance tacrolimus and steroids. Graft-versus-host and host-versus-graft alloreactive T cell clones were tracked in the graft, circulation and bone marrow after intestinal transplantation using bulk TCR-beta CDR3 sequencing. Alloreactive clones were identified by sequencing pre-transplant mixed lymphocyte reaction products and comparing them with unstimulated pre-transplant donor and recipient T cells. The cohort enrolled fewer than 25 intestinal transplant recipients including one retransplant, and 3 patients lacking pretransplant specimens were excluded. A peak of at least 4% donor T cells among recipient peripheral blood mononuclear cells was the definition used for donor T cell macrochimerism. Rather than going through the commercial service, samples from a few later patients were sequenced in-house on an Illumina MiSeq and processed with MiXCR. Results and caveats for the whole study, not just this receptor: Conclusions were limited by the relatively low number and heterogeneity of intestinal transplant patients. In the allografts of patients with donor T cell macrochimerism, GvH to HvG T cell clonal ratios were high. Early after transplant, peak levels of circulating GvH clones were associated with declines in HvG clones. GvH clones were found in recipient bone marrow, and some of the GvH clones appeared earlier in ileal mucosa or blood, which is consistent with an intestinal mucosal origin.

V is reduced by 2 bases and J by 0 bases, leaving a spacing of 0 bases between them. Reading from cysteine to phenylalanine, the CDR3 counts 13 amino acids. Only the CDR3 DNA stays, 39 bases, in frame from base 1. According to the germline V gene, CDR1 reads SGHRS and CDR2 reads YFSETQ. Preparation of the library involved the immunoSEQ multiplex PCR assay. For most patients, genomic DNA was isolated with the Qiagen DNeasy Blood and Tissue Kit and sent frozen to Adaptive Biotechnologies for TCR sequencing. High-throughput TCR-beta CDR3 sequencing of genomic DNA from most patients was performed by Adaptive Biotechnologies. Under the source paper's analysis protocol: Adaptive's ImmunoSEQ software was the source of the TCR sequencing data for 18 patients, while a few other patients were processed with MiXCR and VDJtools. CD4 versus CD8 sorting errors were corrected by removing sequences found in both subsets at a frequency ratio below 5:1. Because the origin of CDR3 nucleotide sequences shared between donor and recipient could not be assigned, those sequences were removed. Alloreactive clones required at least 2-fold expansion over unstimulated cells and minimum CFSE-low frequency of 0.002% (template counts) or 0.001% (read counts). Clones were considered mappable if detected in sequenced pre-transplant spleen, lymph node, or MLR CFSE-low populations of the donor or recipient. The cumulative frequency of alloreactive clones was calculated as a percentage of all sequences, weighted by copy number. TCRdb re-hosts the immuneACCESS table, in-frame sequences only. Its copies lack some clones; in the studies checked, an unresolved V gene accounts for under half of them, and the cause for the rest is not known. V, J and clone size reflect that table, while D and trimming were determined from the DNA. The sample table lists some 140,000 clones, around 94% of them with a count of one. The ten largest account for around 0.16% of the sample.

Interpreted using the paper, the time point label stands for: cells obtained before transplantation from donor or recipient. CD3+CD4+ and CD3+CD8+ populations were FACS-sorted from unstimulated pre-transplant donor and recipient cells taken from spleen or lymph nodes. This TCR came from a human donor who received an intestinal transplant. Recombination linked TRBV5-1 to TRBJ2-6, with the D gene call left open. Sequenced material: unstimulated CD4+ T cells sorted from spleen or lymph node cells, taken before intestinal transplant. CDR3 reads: CASSFSGANVLTF. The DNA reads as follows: TGCGCCAGCAGCTTCTCTGGGGCCAACGTCCTGACTTTC.